This T cell receptor beta chain was recovered during a study of control samples from healthy donors and cancer patients. This clone was observed once. The germline V gene encodes CDR1 SEHNR and CDR2 FQNEAQ (reference sequence). The CDR3 is made up of 13 amino acids. The germline V and J ends were trimmed by 8 bases and 0 bases, with 8 bases remaining between them. Generated by immunoSEQ multiplex PCR, the TCRdb table keeps only in-frame clones and is missing some. The data hold 100,000 or so clones, with 90% to 95% observed a single time. The gene calls are TRBV7-9 and TRBJ1-5; D is ambiguous. The sequence was collected from a woman aged 25 to 39 in good health. Sequenced: blood. CDR3 region: CASSGYSNQPQHF. The CDR3 region has the DNA TGTGCCAGCTCAGGTTATAGCAATCAGCCCCAGCATTTT.